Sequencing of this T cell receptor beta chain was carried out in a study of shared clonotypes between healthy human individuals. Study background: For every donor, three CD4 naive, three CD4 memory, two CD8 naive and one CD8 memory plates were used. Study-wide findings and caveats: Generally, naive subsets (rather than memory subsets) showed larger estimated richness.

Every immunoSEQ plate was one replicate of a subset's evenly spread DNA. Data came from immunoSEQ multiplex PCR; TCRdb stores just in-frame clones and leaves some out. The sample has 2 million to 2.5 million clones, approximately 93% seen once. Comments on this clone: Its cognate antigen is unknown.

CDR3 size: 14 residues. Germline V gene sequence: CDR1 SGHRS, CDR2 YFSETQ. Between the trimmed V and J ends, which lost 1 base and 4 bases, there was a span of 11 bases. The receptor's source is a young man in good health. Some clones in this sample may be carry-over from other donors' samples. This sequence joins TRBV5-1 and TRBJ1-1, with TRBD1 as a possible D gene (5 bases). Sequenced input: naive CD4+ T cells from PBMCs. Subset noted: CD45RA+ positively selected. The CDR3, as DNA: TGCGCCAGCAGCTTGCAGGGTCTCTTCACTGAAGCTTTCTTT. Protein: CASSLQGLFTEAFF.